These 5 T cell receptor beta chains share one sample of origin, sequenced in a study of siplizumab effects on memory and regulatory T cells. Sequencing used immunoSEQ multiplex PCR; TCRdb keeps in-frame clones, though not all of them. The table includes 100,000 or so clones, more than 85% detected once. Sequenced input: CD4+ T cells sorted from blood. The receptor source for this set is a human donor in good health.

The V and J genes are TRBV7-9 and TRBJ2-3; D not certain. CDR3 size: 14 residues. CDR1 is SEHNR, CDR2 FQNEAQ, per germline (reference sequence). The V end lost 3 bases, the J end lost 1 base, and 8 bases lay between the germline ends. CDR3 loop: CASSFVGGTDTQYF. For the CDR3, the DNA is TGTGCCAGCAGCTTTGTAGGAGGCACAGATACGCAGTATTTT. The complete variable domain, with remaining parts taken from reference TRBV7-9 and TRBJ2-3, reads DTGVSQNPRHKITKRGQNVTFRCDPISEHNRLYWYRQTLGQGPEFLTYFQNEAQLEKSRLLSDRFSAERPKGSFSTLEIQRTEQGDSAMYLCASSFVGGTDTQYFGPGTRLTVL.

The rearrangement joins TRBV7-2 to TRBJ1-1; no reliable D call. Looked up from germline, CDR1 is SGHTA and CDR2 is FQGNSA. There are 15 residues in the CDR3. With 3 bases removed from V and 0 bases from J, the gap between germline ends came to 11 bases. CDR3 coding DNA: TGTGCCAGCAGCTTCTCAGGCAGCATGAACACTGAAGCTTTCTTT. Translating gives CASSFSGSMNTEAFF.

This chain connects TRBV7-9 to TRBJ2-5, with no clear D. The CDR3 covers 15 residues. With 1 base removed from V and 10 bases from J, the gap between germline ends came to 19 bases. Germline CDR1 reads SEHNR; CDR2 reads FQNEAQ (reference sequence). The CDR3 nucleotides read TGTGCCAGCAGCTTAGGAGCTGGTGCGGTTGAGGACCAGTACTTC. Protein sequence: CASSLGAGAVEDQYF.

As concerns this clone: Other DNA sequences in this specimen translate into the identical CDR3. The rearrangement uses TRBV5-1 and TRBJ2-5; no definite D call. Germline loops: CDR1 SGHRS, CDR2 YFSETQ. The CDR3 contains 12 residues. The V gene lost 0 bases and the J gene lost 1 base, with 1 base spanning the gap. CDR3 DNA: TGCGCCAGCAGCTTGGTCCAAGAGACCCAGTACTTC. It specifies CASSLVQETQYF. Full variable domain (remainder filled in from reference TRBV5-1 and TRBJ2-5): KAGVTQTPRYLIKTRGQQVTLSCSPISGHRSVSWYQQTPGQGLQFLFEYFSETQRNKGNFPGRFSGRQFSNSRSEMNVSTLELGDSALYLCASSLVQETQYFGPGTRLLVL.

J is TRBJ2-7 and V is TRBV7-9; no reliable D call. V lost 4 bases to trimming and J lost 0 bases, with 10 bases between them. This CDR3 is 14 amino acids long. Germline V lookup: CDR1 SEHNR, CDR2 FQNEAQ (reference sequence). The DNA of the CDR3 is TGTGCCAGCAGCTATGAAAGGACCTCCTACGAGCAGTACTTC. This codes for CASSYERTSYEQYF.